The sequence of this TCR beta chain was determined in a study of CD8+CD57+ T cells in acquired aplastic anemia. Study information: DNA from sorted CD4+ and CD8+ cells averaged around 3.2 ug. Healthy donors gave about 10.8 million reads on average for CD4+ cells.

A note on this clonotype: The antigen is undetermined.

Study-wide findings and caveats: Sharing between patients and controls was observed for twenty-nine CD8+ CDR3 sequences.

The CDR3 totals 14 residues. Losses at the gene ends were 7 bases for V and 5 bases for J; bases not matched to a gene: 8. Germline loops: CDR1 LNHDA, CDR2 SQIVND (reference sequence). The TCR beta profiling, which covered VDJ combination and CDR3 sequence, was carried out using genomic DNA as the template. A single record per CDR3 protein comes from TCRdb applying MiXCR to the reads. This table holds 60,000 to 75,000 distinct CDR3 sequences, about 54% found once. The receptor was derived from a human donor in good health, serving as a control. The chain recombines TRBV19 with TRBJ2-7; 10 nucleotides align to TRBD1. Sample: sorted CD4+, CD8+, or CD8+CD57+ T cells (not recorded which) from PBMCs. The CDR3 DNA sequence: TGTGCCAGTATTCAACCCGGGACAGGGGACGAGCAGTACTTC. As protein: CASIQPGTGDEQYF.